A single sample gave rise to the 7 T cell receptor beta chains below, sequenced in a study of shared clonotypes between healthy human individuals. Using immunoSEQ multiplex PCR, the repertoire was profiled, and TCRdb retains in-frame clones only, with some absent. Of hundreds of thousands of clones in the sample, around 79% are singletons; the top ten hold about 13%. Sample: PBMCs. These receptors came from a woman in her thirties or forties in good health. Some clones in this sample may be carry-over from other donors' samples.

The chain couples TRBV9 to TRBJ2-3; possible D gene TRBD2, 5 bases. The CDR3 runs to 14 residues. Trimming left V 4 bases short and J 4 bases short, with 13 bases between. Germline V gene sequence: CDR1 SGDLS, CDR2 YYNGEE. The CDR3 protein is CASSIGLRADTQYF. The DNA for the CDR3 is TGTGCCAGCAGCATAGGACTGAGGGCAGATACGCAGTATTTT.

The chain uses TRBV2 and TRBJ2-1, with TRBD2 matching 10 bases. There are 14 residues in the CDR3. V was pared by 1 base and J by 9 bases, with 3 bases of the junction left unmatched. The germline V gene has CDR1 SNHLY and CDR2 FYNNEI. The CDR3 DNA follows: TGTGCCAGCAGTGAAGTGCGGACTAGCGGTGAGCAGTTCTTC. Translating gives CASSEVRTSGEQFF.

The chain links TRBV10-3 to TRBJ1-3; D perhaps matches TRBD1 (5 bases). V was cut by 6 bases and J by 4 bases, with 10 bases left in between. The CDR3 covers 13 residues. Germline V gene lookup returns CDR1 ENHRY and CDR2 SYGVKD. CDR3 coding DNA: TGTGCCATCAGGGCAGGGACCGGAAACACCATATATTTT. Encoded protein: CAIRAGTGNTIYF.

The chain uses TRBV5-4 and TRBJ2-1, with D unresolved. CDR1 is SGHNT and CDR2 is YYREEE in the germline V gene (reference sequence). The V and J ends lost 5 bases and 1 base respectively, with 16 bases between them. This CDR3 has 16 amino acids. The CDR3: CASSRTAFGSYNEQFF. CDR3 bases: TGTGCCAGCAGTCGGACCGCCTTCGGATCCTACAATGAGCAGTTCTTC.

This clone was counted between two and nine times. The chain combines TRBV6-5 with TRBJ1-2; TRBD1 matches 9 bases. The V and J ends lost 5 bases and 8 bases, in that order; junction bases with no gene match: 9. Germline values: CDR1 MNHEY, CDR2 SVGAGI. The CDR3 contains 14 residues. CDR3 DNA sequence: TGTGCCAGCAGTACGTGGGACAGGGCGGGCGGCTACACCTTC. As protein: CASSTWDRAGGYTF.

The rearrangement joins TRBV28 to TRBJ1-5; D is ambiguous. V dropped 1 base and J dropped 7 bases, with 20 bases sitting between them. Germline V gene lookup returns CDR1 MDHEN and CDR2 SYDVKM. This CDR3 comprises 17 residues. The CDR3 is CASSLYGLAALRQPQHF. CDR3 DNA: TGTGCCAGCAGTTTATACGGGCTGGCAGCCCTGAGGCAGCCCCAGCATTTT.

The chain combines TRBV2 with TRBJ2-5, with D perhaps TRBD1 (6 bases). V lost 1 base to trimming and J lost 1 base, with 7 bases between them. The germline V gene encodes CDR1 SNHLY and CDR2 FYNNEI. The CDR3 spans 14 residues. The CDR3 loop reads CASSEDRAQETQYF. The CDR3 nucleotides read TGTGCCAGCAGTGAAGACAGGGCCCAAGAGACCCAGTACTTC.